These T cell receptor beta chains were read from a single sample in a study of blood T cell repertoires in COVID-19. Assay: immunoSEQ multiplex PCR; the TCRdb copy retains only in-frame clones and omits some. Among about 270,000 clones listed, 75% to 90% were seen once. Sample: peripheral blood. The receptors shown here come from a woman in her sixties or seventies with COVID-19, enrolled during active disease. CDR3s include the opening cysteine and the closing phenylalanine or tryptophan. D genes are given only for firm matches. Not every row has a clone size; where given, it reads once, few, many or a size class.

d_call j_call v_call clone_size cdr3_nt cdr3_aa
TRBD1 TRBJ1-3 TRBV5-1 NA TGCGCCAGCAGCTTCGGACAGGGAGGAAACACCATATATTTT CASSFGQGGNTIYF
NA TRBJ1-6 TRBV6-5 NA TGTGCCAGCAGGAGAGAGGGCTTTCGCATCTCACCCCTCCACTTT CASRREGFRISPLHF
TRBD2 TRBJ2-7 TRBV28 NA TGTGCCAGCACTCTGACTAGCGGGGCAGGGCAGTACTTC CASTLTSGAGQYF
TRBD1 TRBJ2-1 TRBV18 NA TGTGCCAGCTCACCCAGGGACAGCGTCAATGAGCAGTTCTTC CASSPRDSVNEQFF
NA TRBJ1-1 TRBV3-1/TRBV3-2 NA TGTGCCAGCAGCCAAGAGCCCGGGCGGGGGAACACTGAAGCTTTCTTT CASSQEPGRGNTEAFF
NA TRBJ2-7 TRBV5-3 NA TGTGCCAGAAGCCCACAGAGTACCCCGGCTACGTCCTACGAGCAGTACTTC CARSPQSTPATSYEQYF
NA TRBJ1-6 TRBV5-1 NA TGCGCCAGCACCGAATCCGGGAGGGGGAATTCACCCCTCCACTTT CASTESGRGNSPLHF
TRBD1 TRBJ2-3 TRBV6-2/TRBV6-3 NA TGTGCCAGCAGTTCTACAGGGGACACGCAGTATTTT CASSSTGDTQYF
TRBD1 TRBJ1-1 TRBV6-6 NA TGTGCCAGCAGACAGGGACAGGGGGCCGCTGCTTTCTTT CASRQGQGAAAFF
NA TRBJ1-1 TRBV5-1 NA TGCGCCAGCAGCTTGCGGGGCAGGGGAGCTTTGAACACTGAAGCTTTCTTT CASSLRGRGALNTEAFF
NA TRBJ1-6 TRBV9 few TGTGCCAGCAGCTACGTAGGAGCCGATTCACCCCTCCACTTT CASSYVGADSPLHF
TRBD1 TRBJ1-2 TRBV27 NA TGTGCCAGCAGTTCGACAGGGGGTGGCTATGGCTACACCTTC CASSSTGGGYGYTF
NA TRBJ1-1 TRBV4-3 NA TGCGCCAGCAGCCCAGGGAGGGGCACTGAAGCTTTCTTT CASSPGRGTEAFF
NA TRBJ2-3 TRBV9 once TGTGCCAGCAGCGTAGGGTCAGGGCAGACGGATACGCAGTATTTT CASSVGSGQTDTQYF
TRBD2 TRBJ2-1 TRBV27 NA TGTGCCAGCAGTCCAAATAGCGGGAGGCCTTTTAATGAGCAGTTCTTC CASSPNSGRPFNEQFF
NA TRBJ2-1 TRBV11-2 NA TGTGCCAGCAGCTCCCCGGGCGGGGTCTACAATGAGCAGTTCTTC CASSSPGGVYNEQFF
TRBD1 TRBJ1-1 TRBV7-9 NA TGTGCCAGCAGGAGGACAGGGAGGGACACTGAAGCTTTCTTT CASRRTGRDTEAFF
NA TRBJ1-2 TRBV5-4 NA TGTGCCAGCAGTGCCCTCCCGAACAGCAACTATGGCTACACCTTC CASSALPNSNYGYTF
NA TRBJ2-5 TRBV5-1 NA TGCGCCAGCAGCTTGGAGGGGCCGACGGTCCGTGGGGAGACCCAGTACTTC CASSLEGPTVRGETQYF
TRBD1 TRBJ2-5 TRBV6-6 NA TGTGCCAGCAGTCGGGACAGCACCGAAGAGACCCAGTACTTC CASSRDSTEETQYF
NA TRBJ1-3 TRBV19 NA TGTGCCAGTAATATTCGTCCTGGAAACACCATATATTTT CASNIRPGNTIYF
NA TRBJ2-7 TRBV5-1 NA TGCGCCAGCAGCCCCTTAGTAGTAGCTCCACACGAGCAGTACTTC CASSPLVVAPHEQYF
NA TRBJ2-2 TRBV5-1 NA TGCGCCAGCAGCAGCACTAGAGGGTTCACCGGGGAGCTGTTTTTT CASSSTRGFTGELFF
NA TRBJ1-2 TRBV5-6 NA TGTGCCACCTCGGGGAGGATGACTAACTATGGCTACACCTTC CATSGRMTNYGYTF
NA TRBJ1-2 TRBV2 NA TGTGCCAGCACCATGGGGGGGTACTATGGCTACACCTTC CASTMGGYYGYTF
NA TRBJ1-1 TRBV5-1 NA TGCGCCAGCAGCCCTGGCTGGGAGAGGGTGAACACTGAAGCTTTCTTT CASSPGWERVNTEAFF
NA TRBJ1-4 TRBV7-2 NA TGTGCCAGCAGCTTAGACGGGGGAACGAATGAAAAACTGTTTTTT CASSLDGGTNEKLFF
TRBD1 TRBJ2-5 TRBV3-1/TRBV3-2 once TGTGCCAGCAGCCCTACAGGGGGCCCACGGAAGGAGACCCAGTACTTC CASSPTGGPRKETQYF
TRBD2 TRBJ2-1 TRBV7-2 NA TGTGCCAGCAGCTCCTTAGGACTAGCGGGGGGGTCGGAGCAGTTCTTC CASSSLGLAGGSEQFF
TRBD1 TRBJ1-3 TRBV5-1 NA TGCGCCAGCAGCCGAGACAGGGGGGAAGACACCATATATTTT CASSRDRGEDTIYF
TRBD1 TRBJ1-1 TRBV7-2 NA TGTGCCAGCAGCTTAAAGGGGGCGACTGAAGCTTTCTTT CASSLKGATEAFF
TRBD2 TRBJ2-7 TRBV10-3 NA TGTGCCATCAGTAACGAGCGGGGGGCGAGGGAGCAGTACTTC CAISNERGAREQYF
NA TRBJ2-2 TRBV27 NA TGTGCCAGCAGTCTGACTACTCCTACCGGGGAGCTGTTTTTT CASSLTTPTGELFF
NA TRBJ2-3 TRBV18 once TGTGCCAGCTCACCCGGGACTGGCACAGATACGCAGTATTTT CASSPGTGTDTQYF
TRBD1 TRBJ1-5 TRBV19 NA TGTGCCAGTAGGGCCACTCCCGGGACAGGGAATCAGCCCCAGCATTTT CASRATPGTGNQPQHF
NA TRBJ2-5 TRBV2 NA TGTGCCAGCAGTGGTACGACTAACCCCCAAGAGACCCAGTACTTC CASSGTTNPQETQYF
NA TRBJ2-7 TRBV18 NA TGTGCCAGCTCACCACAACAGTGGTACGAGCAGTACTTC CASSPQQWYEQYF
NA TRBJ1-2 TRBV6-5 few TGTGCCAGCCGCGGGACGGGGAGTCAGGCGTATGGCTACACCTTC CASRGTGSQAYGYTF
NA TRBJ1-1 TRBV7-9 NA TGTGCCAGCCATAGAGACACTGAAGCTTTCTTT CASHRDTEAFF